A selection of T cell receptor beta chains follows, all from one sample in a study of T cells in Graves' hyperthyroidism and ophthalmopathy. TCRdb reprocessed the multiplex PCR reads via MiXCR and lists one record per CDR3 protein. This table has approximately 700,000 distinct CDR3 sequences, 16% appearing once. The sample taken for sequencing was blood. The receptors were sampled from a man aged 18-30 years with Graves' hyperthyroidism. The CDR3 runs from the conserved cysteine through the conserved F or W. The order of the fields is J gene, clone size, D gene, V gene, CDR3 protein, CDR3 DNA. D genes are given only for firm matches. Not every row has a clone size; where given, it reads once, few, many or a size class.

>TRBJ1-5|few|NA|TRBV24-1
CATSEDDQPQHF
TGTGCCACCAGTGAAGATGATCAGCCCCAGCATTTT
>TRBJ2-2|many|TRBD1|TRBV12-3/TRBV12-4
CASSQGVGELFF
TGTGCCAGCAGTCAGGGGGTCGGGGAGCTGTTTTTT
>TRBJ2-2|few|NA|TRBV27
CASSLWANTGELFF
TGTGCCAGCAGTTTATGGGCGAACACCGGGGAGCTGTTTTTT
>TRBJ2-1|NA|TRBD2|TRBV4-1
CASSLSGSAGYNEQFF
TGCGCCAGCAGCCTTAGCGGGAGTGCGGGGTACAATGAGCAGTTCTTC
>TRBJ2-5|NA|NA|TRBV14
CASSQDFSQETQYF
TGTGCCAGCAGCCAAGATTTTAGCCAAGAGACCCAGTACTTC
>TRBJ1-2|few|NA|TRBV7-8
CASSLTPPRASYGYTF
TGTGCCAGCAGCTTAACCCCCCCCAGGGCTAGTTATGGCTACACCTTC
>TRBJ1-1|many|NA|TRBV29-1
CSVVGQNTEAFF
TGCAGCGTTGTGGGTCAGAACACTGAAGCTTTCTTT
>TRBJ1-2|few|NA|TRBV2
CASPKHGYTF
TGTGCCAGCCCCAAGCATGGCTACACCTTC
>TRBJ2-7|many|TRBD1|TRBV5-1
CASRLTGAMGDEQYF
TGCGCCAGCAGGTTGACAGGGGCGATGGGAGACGAGCAGTACTTC
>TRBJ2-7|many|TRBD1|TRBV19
CASSITGTGAYEQYF
TGTGCCAGTAGTATCACCGGGACAGGGGCATACGAGCAGTACTTC
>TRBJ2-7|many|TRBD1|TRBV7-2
CASSYGQARYEQYF
TGTGCCAGCAGTTATGGACAGGCCCGCTACGAGCAGTACTTC
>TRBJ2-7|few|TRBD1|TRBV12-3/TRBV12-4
CASKVGQGVAEQYF
TGTGCCAGCAAAGTGGGACAGGGGGTCGCCGAGCAGTACTTC
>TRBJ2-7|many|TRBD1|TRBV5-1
CASSGDRGSYEQYF
TGCGCCAGCAGCGGGGACAGGGGCTCCTACGAGCAGTACTTC
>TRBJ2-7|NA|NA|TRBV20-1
CSARRDPGTYEQYF
TGCAGTGCTAGAAGGGACCCTGGTACCTACGAGCAGTACTTC
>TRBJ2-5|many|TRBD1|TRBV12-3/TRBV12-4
CASTPDRAYQETQYF
TGTGCCAGCACCCCGGACAGGGCGTACCAAGAGACCCAGTACTTC
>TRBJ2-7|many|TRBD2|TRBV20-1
CSARVLAGGSYEQYF
TGCAGTGCAAGGGTTCTAGCGGGAGGCTCCTACGAGCAGTACTTC
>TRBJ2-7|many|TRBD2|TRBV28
CASSLLAGGLTYEQYF
TGTGCCAGCAGTTTACTAGCGGGAGGGTTAACCTACGAGCAGTACTTC
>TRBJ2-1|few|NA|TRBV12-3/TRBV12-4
CASTSPPGEGSYNEQFF
TGTGCCAGCACCTCCCCCCCGGGAGAGGGCTCCTACAATGAGCAGTTCTTC
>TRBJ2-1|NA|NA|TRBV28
CASSYLKGFAGEQFF
TGTGCCAGCAGCTACCTGAAGGGGTTTGCTGGTGAGCAGTTCTTC
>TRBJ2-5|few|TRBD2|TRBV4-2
CASSRGTSGGETQYF
TGTGCCAGCAGCCGCGGGACTAGCGGAGGAGAGACCCAGTACTTC
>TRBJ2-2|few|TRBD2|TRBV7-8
CASRFLAGGPGELFF
TGTGCCAGCAGGTTTTTAGCGGGAGGGCCCGGGGAGCTGTTTTTT
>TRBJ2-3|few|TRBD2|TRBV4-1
CASNGGSGLAGGDTQYF
TGCGCCAGCAACGGAGGTTCTGGACTAGCGGGAGGAGATACGCAGTATTTT
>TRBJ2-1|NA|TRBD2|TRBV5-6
CASSLRRTSGRGYNEQFF
TGTGCCAGCAGCTTGAGACGGACTAGCGGGAGGGGGTACAATGAGCAGTTCTTC
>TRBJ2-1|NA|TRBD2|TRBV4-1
CASSQPGLAGVHYNEQFF
TGCGCCAGCAGCCAGCCGGGACTAGCGGGAGTGCACTACAATGAGCAGTTCTTC
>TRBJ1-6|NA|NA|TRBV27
CASSPLGGPLHF
TGTGCCAGCAGTCCCTTAGGGGGGCCCCTCCACTTT
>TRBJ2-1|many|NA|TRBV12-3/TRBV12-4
CASSFRGGQFF
TGTGCCAGCAGCTTCAGGGGAGGGCAGTTCTTC
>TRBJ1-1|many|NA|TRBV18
CASSPPSVGPEAFF
TGTGCCAGCTCACCACCGTCTGTGGGGCCTGAAGCTTTCTTT
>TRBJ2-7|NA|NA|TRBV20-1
CSARDFQDTYEQYF
TGCAGTGCTAGAGATTTCCAGGACACCTACGAGCAGTACTTC
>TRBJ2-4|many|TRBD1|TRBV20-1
CSARQGGQNIQYF
TGCAGTGCGCGACAGGGTGGGCAAAACATTCAGTACTTC
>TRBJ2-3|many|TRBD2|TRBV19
CASSRPTSGRIADTQYF
TGTGCCAGTAGTCGCCCCACTAGCGGGAGGATTGCAGATACGCAGTATTTT
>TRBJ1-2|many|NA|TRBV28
CASSPRAYGYTF
TGTGCCAGCAGCCCTCGGGCGTATGGCTACACCTTC
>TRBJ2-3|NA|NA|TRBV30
CAWSIGGAAQYF
TGTGCCTGGAGTATAGGAGGGGCAGCGCAGTATTTT
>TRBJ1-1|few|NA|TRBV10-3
CAISVDKNTEAFF
TGTGCCATCAGTGTGGACAAGAACACTGAAGCTTTCTTT
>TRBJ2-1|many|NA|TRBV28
CASSSKPRGYEQFF
TGTGCCAGCAGTTCGAAACCGAGGGGGTACGAGCAGTTCTTC
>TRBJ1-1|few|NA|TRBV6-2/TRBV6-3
CASSDDMIEAFF
TGTGCCAGCAGTGACGACATGATTGAAGCTTTCTTT
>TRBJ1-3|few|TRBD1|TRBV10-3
CAISGDRRGNTIYF
TGTGCCATCAGTGGGGACAGAAGAGGAAACACCATATATTTT
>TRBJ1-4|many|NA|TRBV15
CATSRGPVGGKLFF
TGTGCCACCAGCAGAGGTCCAGTGGGTGGAAAACTGTTTTTT
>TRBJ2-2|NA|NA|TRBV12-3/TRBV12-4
CASSKSTGELFF
TGTGCCAGCAGTAAGAGCACCGGGGAGCTGTTTTTT
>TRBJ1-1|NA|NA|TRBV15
CATSSAGNTEAFF
TGTGCCACCAGCAGCGCGGGGAACACTGAAGCTTTCTTT
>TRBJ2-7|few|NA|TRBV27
CASSRAQGAYEQYF
TGTGCCAGCAGCCGAGCTCAAGGGGCCTACGAGCAGTACTTC
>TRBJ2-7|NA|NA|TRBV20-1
CSARVGGEQYF
TGCAGTGCTAGAGTTGGGGGCGAGCAGTACTTC
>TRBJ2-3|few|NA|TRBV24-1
CATNTGISTDTQYF
TGTGCCACCAACACGGGGATTAGCACAGATACGCAGTATTTT
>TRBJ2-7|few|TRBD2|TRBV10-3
CAIKPSGSSYEQYF
TGTGCCATCAAACCTAGCGGGAGCTCCTACGAGCAGTACTTC
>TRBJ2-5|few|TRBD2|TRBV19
CATTSGRYQETQYF
TGTGCCACCACTAGCGGGAGGTACCAAGAGACCCAGTACTTC
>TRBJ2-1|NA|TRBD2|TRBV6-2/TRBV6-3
CASTSSGTSGRMQFF
TGTGCCAGCACTTCATCGGGGACTAGCGGGAGGATGCAGTTCTTC
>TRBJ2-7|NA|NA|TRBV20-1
CSARRGEEQYF
TGCAGTGCTAGGAGAGGGGAAGAGCAGTACTTC
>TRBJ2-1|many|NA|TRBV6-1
CASSGGQGAEQFF
TGTGCCAGCAGTGGCGGTCAGGGAGCTGAGCAGTTCTTC
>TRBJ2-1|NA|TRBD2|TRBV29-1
CSAAGTSDYNEQFF
TGCAGCGCAGCCGGGACTAGCGATTACAATGAGCAGTTCTTC
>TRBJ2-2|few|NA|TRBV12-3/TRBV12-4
CASTITITGELFF
TGTGCCAGCACCATTACTATTACCGGGGAGCTGTTTTTT
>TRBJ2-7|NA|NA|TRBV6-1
CASIKQQGPYEQYF
TGTGCCAGCATAAAACAACAGGGTCCCTACGAGCAGTACTTC
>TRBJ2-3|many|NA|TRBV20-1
CSASMAGSDTQYF
TGCAGTGCTAGTATGGCCGGCTCAGATACGCAGTATTTT
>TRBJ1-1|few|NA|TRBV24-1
CATSDSTGPNTEAFF
TGTGCCACCAGTGATTCCACAGGTCCGAACACTGAAGCTTTCTTT
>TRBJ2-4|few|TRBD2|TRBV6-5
CASSYSSGSFQYF
TGTGCCAGCAGTTACTCTAGCGGGAGCTTTCAGTACTTC
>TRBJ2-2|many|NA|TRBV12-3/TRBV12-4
CASSFRLGGTNTGELFF
TGTGCCAGCAGTTTTCGCCTCGGCGGGACGAACACCGGGGAGCTGTTTTTT
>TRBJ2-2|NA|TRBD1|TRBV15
CATSRAPQQGALAGGELFF
TGTGCCACCAGCAGAGCGCCTCAACAGGGGGCACTAGCAGGCGGGGAGCTGTTTTTT